This passage covers 16 T cell receptor beta chains from one sample sequenced in a study of neurological immune-mediated disorders. Time point: longitudinal time-point 1 (baseline). TCRdb re-called the 5' RACE reads through MiXCR, storing one row per CDR3 protein. Of 60,000 to 90,000 distinct CDR3 sequences in the sample, 10% to 13% were seen once. Sequenced sample: PBMCs. These receptor sequences come from a man younger than 45 in good health.

There are many counts of this clonotype. This chain joins TRBV4-1 and TRBJ2-3, with D perhaps TRBD2 (6 bases). This CDR3 has 16 residues. Looked up from germline, CDR1 is MGHRA and CDR2 is YSYEKL. V lost 4 bases, J lost 5 bases, and 19 bases lay in between. The CDR3 protein is CASSPSLNGGQDTQYF. CDR3 DNA sequence: TGCGCCAGCAGCCCCTCTCTAAACGGAGGGCAAGATACGCAGTATTTT.

The J gene is TRBJ2-1, the V gene TRBV9; the match to TRBD1 covers 8 bases. CDR3 length: 16 residues. Germline assignment: CDR1 SGDLS and CDR2 YYNGEE. Trimming cost V 3 bases and J 4 bases; bases outside gene matches: 9. This CDR3 is CASSDPRDRTYNEQFF. The CDR3 nucleotides are TGTGCCAGCAGCGACCCCCGGGACAGGACTTACAATGAGCAGTTCTTC.

This clonotype was seen at least ten times. The chain links TRBV10-3 to TRBJ2-3; perhaps TRBD2 as D (5 bases). CDR1 and CDR2 from the germline V gene are ENHRY and SYGVKD. The CDR3 length is 12 residues. Trimming removed 5 bases from V and 5 bases from J, with 8 bases in between. Here the CDR3 DNA reads TGTGCCATCAGTTCACTAGAAGATACGCAGTATTTT. This encodes CAISSLEDTQYF.

There are many counts of this clonotype. This chain links TRBV5-1 with TRBJ2-3; D ambiguous. Deletions cut 0 bases from V and 5 bases from J, with 10 bases between. The CDR3 runs 14 residues. Germline V gene data show CDR1 as SGHRS and CDR2 as YFSETQ. CDR3: CASSLEGIEDTQYF. CDR3 nucleotide sequence: TGCGCCAGCAGCTTGGAAGGGATAGAAGATACGCAGTATTTT. Filled out from reference TRBV5-1 and TRBJ2-3, the complete variable domain reads KAGVTQTPRYLIKTRGQQVTLSCSPISGHRSVSWYQQTPGQGLQFLFEYFSETQRNKGNFPGRFSGRQFSNSRSEMNVSTLELGDSALYLCASSLEGIEDTQYFGPGTRLTVL.

This clonotype was detected ten times or more. The rearrangement uses TRBV4-1 and TRBJ2-3; 8 bases are shared with TRBD1. Germline lookup yields CDR1 MGHRA and CDR2 YSYEKL. This CDR3 has 15 residues. The ends lost 4 bases at V and 4 bases at J; junction bases unmatched: 7. The CDR3 DNA is TGCGCCAGCAGCCGAGGACAGGGAAGTTCAGATACGCAGTATTTT. Translation gives CASSRGQGSSDTQYF.

This clonotype was counted between two and nine times. V gene TRBV5-1 combines with J gene TRBJ2-7, with TRBD2 identical over 13 bases. The CDR3 spans 22 residues. CDR1 is SGHRS, CDR2 YFSETQ, per germline. The V gene end was trimmed by 2 bases and the J gene end by 6 bases; junction bases not matched to a gene: 26. The DNA for the CDR3 is TGCGCCAGCAGCTTCTCGTTATGGATCGGACTAGCGGGAGTTGGTTTCCCCTCCGAGCAGTACTTC. This translates into CASSFSLWIGLAGVGFPSEQYF.

This clonotype was observed at least ten times. The rearrangement links TRBV27 to TRBJ1-3; 7 bases match TRBD1. Germline CDR1 reads MNHEY; CDR2 reads SMNVEV (reference sequence). J gave up 3 bases and V 6 bases, and 14 bases lay outside the gene matches. CDR3 size: 17 residues. CDR3 nucleotides: TGTGCCAGCAGACCACCACCGTACAGGGGAGGTGGAAACACCATATATTTT. It yields the protein CASRPPPYRGGGNTIYF.

This clonotype was counted ten times or more. The V call is TRBV28, the J call TRBJ2-3; the match to TRBD1 covers 7 bases. The CDR3 is made up of 14 amino acids. Germline lookup yields CDR1 MDHEN and CDR2 SYDVKM. V was clipped by 6 bases and J by 5 bases; unmatched bases: 8. CDR3 DNA sequence: TGTGCCAGCAGCTCCCGACAGGGCGAAGATACGCAGTATTTT. This codes for CASSSRQGEDTQYF. Combining the CDR3 with reference TRBV28 and TRBJ2-3 gives the whole variable domain DVKVTQSSRYLVKRTGEKVFLECVQDMDHENMFWYRQDPGLGLRLIYFSYDVKMKEKGDIPEGYSVSREKKERFSLILESASTNQTSMYLCASSSRQGEDTQYFGPGTRLTVL.

This clonotype was detected ten times or more. CDR3 bases: TGTGCCAGCAGCAGGGGACTAGCGGAGAGGAATGAGCAGTTCTTC. Its translation is CASSRGLAERNEQFF. The chain links TRBV7-8 to TRBJ2-1; 11 nucleotides align to TRBD2. The germline CDR1 and CDR2 sequences are SGHVS and FQNEAQ. There are 15 residues in the CDR3. V lost 5 bases and J lost 7; bases outside the gene matches: 7.

This clonotype occurred many times. The V call is TRBV29-1, the J call TRBJ2-7; tentative D call: TRBD2 (6 bases). Germline V lookup: CDR1 SQVTM, CDR2 ANQGSEA. Between the trimmed V and J ends, which lost 0 bases and 0 bases, there was a span of 9 bases. This CDR3 region has 14 residues. This CDR3 is CSVEDRGSSYEQYF. The CDR3 DNA reads TGCAGCGTTGAAGATCGGGGGAGCTCCTACGAGCAGTACTTC.

There are many counts of this clonotype. The chain joins TRBV27 to TRBJ1-5; perhaps TRBD1 as D (5 bases). This CDR3 region has 16 residues. Germline CDR1 MNHEY, CDR2 SMNVEV (reference sequence). With 8 bases removed from V and 0 bases from J, the gap between germline ends came to 17 bases. Here the CDR3 reads CASAPVMGVSNQPQHF. The CDR3 coding sequence is TGTGCCAGCGCCCCTGTTATGGGGGTTAGCAATCAGCCCCAGCATTTT.

Many counts were recorded for this clonotype. This chain connects TRBV21-1 to TRBJ2-1. TRBV21-1 is reported as a pseudogene. CDR3 length equals 11 residues. The CDR3 loop is CASSIYNEQFF. The CDR3 DNA sequence: TGTGCCAGCAGCATATACAATGAGCAGTTCTTC.

This clonotype was recorded at least ten times. The V gene is TRBV12-3 or TRBV12-4, the J gene TRBJ2-7; D is possibly TRBD1 or TRBD2 (6 bases each). The CDR3 loop spans 17 amino acids. V was clipped by 7 bases and J by 1 base, with 23 bases between them. The CDR3 protein is CASTTVFTGAPSYEQYF. DNA of the CDR3: TGTGCCAGCACCACGGTTTTTACGGGGGCTCCGTCCTACGAGCAGTACTTC.

This clonotype was seen many times. The gene calls are TRBV28 and TRBJ1-2, with D uncertain. There are 14 residues in the CDR3. CDR1 is MDHEN and CDR2 is SYDVKM in the germline V gene. The V end lost 2 bases, the J end lost 4 bases, and 11 bases lay between the germline ends. The CDR3 reads CASSLGGQTYGYTF. The CDR3 nucleotides are TGTGCCAGCAGTTTAGGAGGGCAAACCTATGGCTACACCTTC.

This clonotype was detected many times. The J gene is TRBJ1-2, the V gene TRBV12-3 or TRBV12-4; maybe TRBD1 (6 bases). The CDR3 runs to 15 residues. Trimming took 7 bases from V and 8 from J, leaving 23 bases between them. The CDR3 loop reads CASNRNSGGAEGYTF. CDR3 in DNA: TGTGCCAGCAATCGGAACTCGGGGGGCGCCGAAGGCTACACCTTC.

Many counts were recorded for this clonotype. Written as DNA, the CDR3 is TGTGCCAGCAGCTTAGAGACTGGGGAGCTGTTTTTT. It encodes CASSLETGELFF. The gene calls are TRBV6-5 and TRBJ2-2; D ambiguous. Germline CDR1 reads MNHEY; CDR2 reads SVGAGI. The CDR3 totals 12 residues. The V end was cut by 6 bases, the J end by 8 bases, with 10 bases between.